Each of the 25 T cell receptor beta chains below was sequenced from the same sample in a study of T-cell reconstitution after alpha-beta-depleted transplantation in children. A library of TCRbeta sequences, prepared with unique molecular identifiers, was generated. MiXCR, applied by TCRdb to the PCR reads, yields one record per CDR3 protein. The sample has over 100,000 distinct CDR3 sequences, about a tenth seen once. Here the sequenced sample was PBMCs, taken before TCRalphabeta/CD19-depleted stem cell transplant. The receptors originated from a boy between 2 and 10 years old with acute lymphoblastic leukemia, due to receive a stem cell transplant.

The chain links TRBV28 to TRBJ2-4; D possibly corresponds to TRBD2 (6 bases). Between the trimmed V and J ends, which lost 6 bases and 8 bases, there was a span of 11 bases. The CDR3 runs to 12 residues. Germline V gene data show CDR1 as MDHEN and CDR2 as SYDVKM. CDR3 protein: CASSQTGDIQYF. The DNA for the CDR3 is TGTGCCAGCAGCCAGACGGGGGACATTCAGTACTTC.

Only one count was recorded for this clonotype. The chain carries TRBV29-1 and TRBJ2-5; no reliable D call. This CDR3 is built from 11 residues. CDR1 is SQVTM and CDR2 is ANQGSEA in the germline V gene. Trimming shortened V by 5 bases and J by 5 bases, and 9 bases separated the two germline ends. This CDR3 reads CSVSGGETQYF. CDR3 in DNA: TGCAGCGTTTCCGGTGGGGAGACCCAGTACTTC.

The chain employs TRBV5-6 and TRBJ1-5; 9 bases match TRBD1. The CDR3 consists of 16 residues. Germline V lookup: CDR1 SGHDT, CDR2 YYEEEE. The ends lost 2 bases at V and 7 bases at J; junction bases unmatched: 10. This CDR3 is CASSLGQGPTSQPQHF. The CDR3 DNA reads TGTGCCAGCAGCTTAGGACAGGGGCCAACGTCCCAGCCCCAGCATTTT.

This clonotype was seen more than once but under ten times. J is TRBJ2-7 and V is TRBV5-1; D is ambiguous. The CDR3 contains 14 residues. Between the trimmed V and J ends, which lost 3 bases and 7 bases, there was a span of 17 bases. From germline, CDR1 is SGHRS and CDR2 YFSETQ. The CDR3 reads CASSSTSQVGEQYF. DNA for the CDR3: TGCGCCAGCAGCTCCACCTCGCAAGTCGGAGAGCAGTACTTC.

The rearrangement links TRBV19 to TRBJ1-3; D is undetermined. Trimming took 4 bases from V and 0 from J, leaving 10 bases between them. Germline V CDR1 and CDR2: LNHDA, SQIVND (reference sequence). The CDR3 length is 15 residues. The CDR3 loop is CASSTTYPSGNTIYF. The CDR3 region has the DNA TGTGCCAGTAGTACTACATACCCCTCTGGAAACACCATATATTTT.

There are a few counts of this clonotype. The chain recombines TRBV30 with TRBJ1-5, with 9 bases matching TRBD1. Germline CDR1 is GTSNPN and CDR2 is SVGIG (reference sequence). The trim removed 1 base at V and 2 bases at J, leaving 9 bases unmatched. This CDR3 is 17 amino acids long. CDR3 residues: CAWSATDRGLRNQPQHF. The CDR3 DNA follows: TGTGCCTGGAGTGCCACGGACAGGGGCCTTCGCAATCAGCCCCAGCATTTT.

This clonotype has more than one count but fewer than ten. The gene calls are TRBV14 and TRBJ2-4; D may be TRBD2 (5 bases). CDR1 is SGHDN and CDR2 is FVKESK in the germline V gene. This CDR3 spans 17 amino acids. V lost 0 bases to trimming and J lost 2 bases, with 14 bases between them. CDR3 protein: CASSQDRRLHTKNIQYF. The CDR3 bases are TGTGCCAGCAGCCAAGATAGGAGGCTTCATACCAAAAACATTCAGTACTTC.

In nucleotides, the CDR3 is TGTGCCAGCAGTTCGACAGCCAAAGTCTACCAAGAGACCCAGTACTTC. This sequence encodes CASSSTAKVYQETQYF. The rearrangement links TRBV27 to TRBJ2-5; possibly TRBD1 for D (5 bases). Trimming removed 4 bases at V and 0 bases at J, with 15 bases between. Looked up from germline, CDR1 is MNHEY and CDR2 is SMNVEV (reference sequence). The CDR3 extends over 16 amino acids.

The chain joins TRBV20-1 to TRBJ1-2; D call uncertain. The CDR3 has 13 amino acids. Trimming shortened V by 4 bases and J by 3 bases, and 12 bases separated the two germline ends. Germline V gene lookup returns CDR1 DFQATT and CDR2 SNEGSKA (reference sequence). CDR3 nucleotides: TGCAGTGCTATACGGGGAATTGACTATGGCTACACCTTC. It encodes CSAIRGIDYGYTF.

This clonotype was seen only a few times. The DNA for the CDR3 is TGTGCCAGCAAACCCTCTCACACAGATACGCAGTATTTT. Its translation is CASKPSHTDTQYF. The chain has TRBV6-1 and TRBJ2-3, with no clear D. This CDR3 region has 13 residues. Germline-derived CDR1 and CDR2 are MNHNS and SASEGT. The V and J ends lost 7 bases and 2 bases respectively, with 10 bases between them.

This clonotype was recorded a few times. The chain has TRBV20-1 and TRBJ1-3, with unresolved D. Trimming cost V 2 bases and J 0 bases, with 11 bases left between them. The CDR3 length is 15 residues. Germline CDR1 is DFQATT and CDR2 is SNEGSKA (reference sequence). The CDR3, as DNA: TGCAGTGCTAGAACCGGACGGAACTCTGGAAACACCATATATTTT. It encodes CSARTGRNSGNTIYF.

The V call is TRBV12-3 or TRBV12-4, the J call TRBJ1-4; D gene ambiguous. The V end lost 2 bases, the J end lost 8 bases, and 12 bases lay between the germline ends. The CDR3 runs 14 residues. The CDR3 region is CASSLRGGGEKLFF. The CDR3 bases are TGTGCCAGCAGTTTAAGAGGAGGCGGCGAAAAACTGTTTTTT.

The table lists this clonotype with many counts. V is TRBV7-2 and J is TRBJ2-5; 8 bases align to TRBD2. V was pared by 5 bases and J by 1 base, with 3 bases of the junction left unmatched. Germline CDR1 SGHTA, CDR2 FQGNSA. This CDR3 region has 14 residues. This chain's CDR3 is CASSHGTSQETQYF. Here the CDR3 DNA reads TGTGCCAGCAGCCATGGGACTAGCCAAGAGACCCAGTACTTC.

The chain joins TRBV20-1 to TRBJ1-2; D may be TRBD1 (5 bases). V was cut by 3 bases and J by 8 bases, with 13 bases left in between. The CDR3 is 12 residues long. CDR1 DFQATT and CDR2 SNEGSKA come from the germline V gene (reference sequence). DNA for the CDR3: TGCAGTGCTAGGGATGACAGCAGCGGCTACACCTTC. Amino acids: CSARDDSSGYTF.

This clonotype occurred a few times. J is TRBJ2-7 and V is TRBV19; D may be TRBD1 (5 bases). Germline V gene data show CDR1 as LNHDA and CDR2 as SQIVND (reference sequence). The CDR3 extends over 13 amino acids. V dropped 5 bases and J dropped 5 bases, with 13 bases sitting between them. CDR3 DNA sequence: TGTGCCAGTAGTTTACAGGTCTCGGACGAGCAGTACTTC. Protein: CASSLQVSDEQYF.

In its sample, this clonotype was seen many times. The chain couples TRBV7-6 to TRBJ2-1, with TRBD2 matching 7 bases. Germline V gives CDR1 SGHVS, CDR2 FNYEAQ. With 2 bases clipped from V and 1 base from J, the junction kept 5 bases outside the gene matches. The CDR3 covers 16 residues. CDR3 DNA sequence: TGTGCCAGCAGCTTAAAAGTGGGAGGGTCCTACAATGAGCAGTTCTTC. This translates into CASSLKVGGSYNEQFF.

This clonotype was found a few times. The rearrangement links TRBV6-1 to TRBJ1-1; no reliable D call. This CDR3 is built from 15 residues. Germline CDR1 is MNHNS and CDR2 is SASEGT. The V and J ends lost 5 bases and 1 base respectively, with 14 bases between them. CDR3 residues: CASSPFHPKNTEAFF. In nucleotides, the CDR3 is TGTGCCAGCAGTCCTTTCCACCCAAAGAACACTGAAGCTTTCTTT.

V is TRBV27 and J is TRBJ1-1, with D possibly TRBD1 on 5 matching bases. V was shortened by 1 base and J by 3 bases, with 15 bases between the two germline ends. The V gene's germline CDR1 is MNHEY and CDR2 SMNVEV (reference sequence). The CDR3 is made up of 16 amino acids. DNA for the CDR3: TGTGCCAGCAGTTTATTTCCGGGGGGTTCTCACACTGAAGCTTTCTTT. Protein product: CASSLFPGGSHTEAFF.

Ten or more counts support this clonotype. The chain couples TRBV5-1 to TRBJ2-3, with D maybe TRBD1 (6 bases). The ends were cut back, 2 bases at V and 4 bases at J, with 11 bases in the middle. Germline lookup yields CDR1 SGHRS and CDR2 YFSETQ. The CDR3 loop spans 14 amino acids. The CDR3 sequence is CASSLDGQSDTQYF. The CDR3 DNA follows: TGCGCCAGCAGCTTAGATGGACAGTCAGATACGCAGTATTTT.

V and J are TRBV10-3 and TRBJ2-1; D possibly corresponds to TRBD1 (6 bases). CDR3 size: 11 residues. In germline, CDR1 is ENHRY, CDR2 SYGVKD. Trimming removed 6 bases at V and 10 bases at J, with 10 bases between. CDR3 sequence (DNA): TGTGCCATCAGCCTAAGGGGGGAGCAGTTCTTC. Translating it yields CAISLRGEQFF.

This clonotype was detected ten times or more. The CDR3 nucleotides read TGTGCCAGCAAACTCCGGGACATCGCCGGGGCCAACGTCCTGACTTTC. This translates into CASKLRDIAGANVLTF. V usage is TRBV6-1 and J usage is TRBJ2-6; possibly TRBD1 for D (6 bases). The V end lost 7 bases, the J end lost 4 bases, and 17 bases lay between the germline ends. The CDR3 contains 16 residues. Germline values: CDR1 MNHNS, CDR2 SASEGT.

This clonotype appeared a few times. The chain links TRBV7-9 to TRBJ2-1, with D possibly matching TRBD2 (6 bases). Germline V lookup: CDR1 SEHNR, CDR2 FQNEAQ (reference sequence). V was shortened by 5 bases and J by 9 bases, with 17 bases between the two germline ends. There are 14 residues in the CDR3. The CDR3 nucleotides are TGTGCCAGCAGCCCGACCATCGGGGGAGTTGAGCAGTTCTTC. Translated: CASSPTIGGVEQFF.

Remarks on this clonotype: A single base separates this from a much larger clone, so it may be a read error. This chain links TRBV5-6 with TRBJ2-1, with TRBD2 matching over 12 bases. There are 16 residues in the CDR3. Germline trimming cut 9 bases from V and 4 bases from J; bases unmatched to any gene: 11. In germline, CDR1 is SGHDT, CDR2 YYEEEE. CDR3 nucleotides: TGTGCCAACACCCTGACTAGCGGGAGCCGATACAATGAGCAGTTCTTC. It specifies CANTLTSGSRYNEQFF.

This clonotype showed up many times. The genes are TRBV27 and TRBJ2-7, with a tentative D call TRBD1 (5 bases). The CDR3 contains 13 residues. Trimming took off 5 bases at V and 2 bases at J, with 10 bases between the two ends. The germline V gene encodes CDR1 MNHEY and CDR2 SMNVEV (reference sequence). CDR3 region: CASSTGQTYEQYF. DNA for the CDR3: TGTGCCAGCAGTACCGGACAAACCTACGAGCAGTACTTC.

In DNA form, the CDR3 reads TGCAGTGCTAGAGGGCCAGGAAGCGGTCAGTACTTC. This codes for CSARGPGSGQYF. The chain has TRBV20-1 and TRBJ2-4; D is perhaps TRBD2 (5 bases). The germline V gene has CDR1 DFQATT and CDR2 SNEGSKA (reference sequence). Trimming cost V 1 base and J 12 bases, with 13 bases left between them. There are 12 residues in the CDR3.